A selection of T cell receptor beta chains follows, all from one sample in a study of early stage breast cancer tumors. Sequenced by immunoSEQ multiplex PCR; TCRdb stores in-frame clones only, minus some. The sample records about 9,900 clones, around 60% being singletons. Specimen: breast tumor tissue. The receptors were gathered from a person aged 55-75 years with breast cancer. Both conserved end residues are part of each CDR3. The order of the fields is D gene, clone size, J gene, V gene, CDR3 DNA, CDR3 protein. A D gene is named only where the DNA matches it firmly. Expanded clones get a size class; other rows say once, few or many, or leave the size out.

NA | NA | TRBJ2-1 | TRBV5-1 | TGCGCCAGCAGCTCAGGACGGATGGGATCCTACAATGAGCAGTTCTTC | CASSSGRMGSYNEQFF
TRBD1 | NA | TRBJ2-2 | TRBV10-3 | TGTGCCATCAGGATCGTCAGGGGGCAGAATACCGGGGAGCTGTTTTTT | CAIRIVRGQNTGELFF
TRBD1 | NA | TRBJ2-7 | TRBV7-9 | TGTGCCAGCAGCAATCGACAGGGGCGGGATCTGTACTTC | CASSNRQGRDLYF
NA | NA | TRBJ2-5 | TRBV5-1 | TGCGCCAGCAGCTCCCCGAGTGCCCGGGAGACCCAGTACTTC | CASSSPSARETQYF
TRBD1 | few | TRBJ2-2 | TRBV19 | TGTGCCTCAAGAACAGGGGGCGGAACCGGGGAGCTGTTTTTT | CASRTGGGTGELFF
NA | once | TRBJ2-7 | TRBV6-6 | TGTGCCAGCAGTTACGAGACGGGCAGCTACTCCTACGAGCAGTACTTC | CASSYETGSYSYEQYF
TRBD1 | NA | TRBJ2-1 | TRBV4-1 | TGCGCCAGCAGCCAACCGGACAGGAAATTATACAATGAGCAGTTCTTC | CASSQPDRKLYNEQFF
NA | NA | TRBJ2-2 | TRBV5-5 | TGTGCCGCCCCGACCGCGGCAACCGGGGAGCTGTTTTTT | CAAPTAATGELFF
TRBD1 | medium-sized | TRBJ1-5 | TRBV6-5 | TGTGCCAGCAGTTACGTGGACAGGGGGGATCAGCCCCAGCATTTT | CASSYVDRGDQPQHF
NA | NA | TRBJ2-3 | TRBV6-1 | TGTGCCAGCAGTGAAGGGGCGGGAAGCACAGATACGCAGTATTTT | CASSEGAGSTDTQYF
TRBD1 | NA | TRBJ1-4 | TRBV7-9 | TGTGCCAGCAGCCAGGGGGCAGGGGCAACTAATGAAAAACTGTTTTTT | CASSQGAGATNEKLFF
NA | medium-sized | TRBJ1-6 | TRBV4-1 | TGCGCCTCTAAGGGGGAGGGCTCCTATAATTCACCCCTCCACTTT | CASKGEGSYNSPLHF
TRBD1 | NA | TRBJ1-1 | TRBV5-1 | TGCGCCAGCAGCTTGGCCGTTAGGACAGGGAGGGAGCAAGCTTTCTTT | CASSLAVRTGREQAFF
NA | NA | TRBJ1-3 | TRBV30 | TGTGCCTGGAGTGGGGGGGCCGAACCCCCGAGGGACACCATATATTTT | CAWSGGAEPPRDTIYF
NA | NA | TRBJ2-1 | TRBV13 | TGTGCCAGCAGCTTCGGAGGGACACAGTTCTTC | CASSFGGTQFF
TRBD2 | NA | TRBJ2-7 | TRBV7-9 | TGTGCCAGCAGCCACTGGGACTACCTCTCCTACGAGCAGTACTTC | CASSHWDYLSYEQYF
NA | NA | TRBJ1-6 | TRBV6-1 | TGTGCCAGCAGTGTTGGTCGACAGACACTGAATTCACCCCTCCACTTT | CASSVGRQTLNSPLHF
NA | NA | TRBJ2-3 | TRBV7-9 | TGTGCCAGCAGCTTAGGGGTTTTAACAGATACGCAGTATTTT | CASSLGVLTDTQYF
NA | NA | TRBJ1-3 | TRBV19 | TGTGCCAGTAGGAGTCACGGCGGAAACACCATATATTTT | CASRSHGGNTIYF
NA | NA | TRBJ1-2 | TRBV5-6 | TGTGCCAGCAGCTTGGAGGTCTCTAGCTATGGCTACACCTTC | CASSLEVSSYGYTF
NA | NA | TRBJ2-7 | TRBV29-1 | TGCAGCGTTGAACATCCGGGGGGCGCGCCCTACGAGCAGTACTTC | CSVEHPGGAPYEQYF
NA | large | TRBJ2-7 | TRBV28 | TGTGCCAGCAGCCTTACTACCTACGAGCAGTACTTC | CASSLTTYEQYF
NA | NA | TRBJ1-4 | TRBV6-5 | TGTGCCAGCAGCCCCGGGGCGGAAGGTGAAAAACTGTTTTTT | CASSPGAEGEKLFF
TRBD2 | NA | TRBJ2-5 | TRBV5-4 | TGTGCCAGCAGCCCAGCGGGATTGGTAGAGACCCAGTACTTC | CASSPAGLVETQYF
NA | NA | TRBJ1-3 | TRBV2 | TGTGCCAGCAGATTCCAGGGAAGCTCTGGAAACACCATATATTTT | CASRFQGSSGNTIYF
TRBD1 | medium-sized | TRBJ2-1 | TRBV6-5 | TGTGCCAGCAGTTTCAGACAGGGTCTCAATGAGCAGTTCTTC | CASSFRQGLNEQFF
NA | NA | TRBJ1-6 | TRBV6-1 | TGTGCCAGCGAGTCCCTCTCCTATAATTCACCCCTCCACTTT | CASESLSYNSPLHF
TRBD1 | few | TRBJ1-1 | TRBV7-3 | TGTGCCAGCGCTCAGGGGGCGAACACTGAAGCTTTCTTT | CASAQGANTEAFF
NA | medium-sized | TRBJ1-1 | TRBV7-9 | TGTGCCAGCAGCTTTACAGTAAACACTGAAGCTTTCTTT | CASSFTVNTEAFF
NA | few | TRBJ2-5 | TRBV21-1 | TGTGCCAGCAGCCTGGGGGGGGCCCAACAAGAGACCCAGTACTTC | CASSLGGAQQETQYF
NA | NA | TRBJ2-5 | TRBV2 | TGTGCCAGCAGTGAAGAAGTAGGCCAAGAGACCCAGTACTTC | CASSEEVGQETQYF
TRBD2 | NA | TRBJ2-1 | TRBV6-5 | TGTGCCAGCAGTTCCGGGCGCGGGGGGGCTTTCAATGAGCAGTTCTTC | CASSSGRGGAFNEQFF
NA | once | TRBJ2-1 | TRBV28 | TGTGCCAGCAGGGTTGGGGGAGTCTCCAATGAGCAGTTCTTC | CASRVGGVSNEQFF
TRBD1 | few | TRBJ2-6 | TRBV9 | TGTGCCAGCAGGGGGACAGGGGGAGAGGGGGCCAACGTCCTGACTTTC | CASRGTGGEGANVLTF
NA | NA | TRBJ1-2 | TRBV6-5 | TGTGCCAGCAGTCTTCGGGGAAACTATGGCTACACCTTC | CASSLRGNYGYTF
NA | few | TRBJ1-4 | TRBV7-9 | TGTGCCAGCAGCTTACAAAGGGGCGGTAAAACTAATGAAAAACTGTTTTTT | CASSLQRGGKTNEKLFF
TRBD2 | NA | TRBJ2-1 | TRBV7-6 | TGTGCCAGCACCTCTAGCGGGAGTACTTACAATGAGCAGTTCTTC | CASTSSGSTYNEQFF
NA | NA | TRBJ2-7 | TRBV19 | TGTGCCAGTAGTACCCGTCGAGACCCCGAGCAGTACTTC | CASSTRRDPEQYF
NA | NA | TRBJ2-6 | TRBV5-1 | TGCGCCAGCAGCTTGGATGGTACCTCTGAGGCCAACGTCCTGACTTTC | CASSLDGTSEANVLTF
TRBD2 | NA | TRBJ2-7 | TRBV19 | TGTGCCAGTAGTATAGCGGGGGGGTCACCCTCCTACGAGCAGTACTTC | CASSIAGGSPSYEQYF